The 27 T cell receptor beta chains in this list originate from one sample, sequenced in a study of T cell repertoires in cytomegalovirus infection. MiXCR, applied by TCRdb to the reads, yields one record per CDR3 protein. This table holds some 920,000 distinct CDR3 sequences, 25% to 40% found once. For these receptors, no antigen is known. The sample was cultured CD8+ T cells from PBMCs, taken from culture after CMV antigen stimulation. These receptors were obtained from a human donor in good health (CMV status not recorded). Some clones in this sample may be carry-over from other donors' samples.

This clonotype came up a few times. The rearrangement links TRBV15 to TRBJ1-4, with D possibly being TRBD1 (5 bases). Trimming pared 5 bases from V and 5 bases from J, leaving 18 bases between. The CDR3 totals 16 residues. Germline V gene sequence: CDR1 LNHNV, CDR2 YYDKDF (reference sequence). CDR3 DNA: TGTGCCACCAGCCGTAGCCGGGACCGAAAAAATGAAAAACTGTTTTTT. It yields the protein CATSRSRDRKNEKLFF.

In this sample, this clonotype turned up a few times. This chain uses TRBV7-2 with TRBJ2-2; D ambiguous. The ends were cut back, 0 bases at V and 7 bases at J, with 12 bases in the middle. This CDR3 region has 15 residues. The V gene's germline CDR1 is SGHTA and CDR2 FQGNSA. Written as DNA, the CDR3 is TGTGCCAGCAGCTTAGCCCCCGTTTTGAACGGGGAGCTGTTTTTT. Its protein product is CASSLAPVLNGELFF.

The sample holds many counts of this clonotype. This rearrangement joins TRBV25-1 to TRBJ1-2; D remains ambiguous. The ends were cut back, 5 bases at V and 3 bases at J, with 13 bases in the middle. This CDR3 contains 14 residues. From germline, CDR1 is MGHDK and CDR2 SYGVNS. The CDR3 region is CASSTSGGYYGYTF. The DNA of the CDR3 is TGTGCCAGCAGTACCTCTGGAGGATACTATGGCTACACCTTC.

This clonotype appeared many times. The chain links TRBV6-5 to TRBJ1-2; D gene unclear. The ends were cut back, 2 bases at V and 0 bases at J, with 4 bases in the middle. CDR3 length: 13 residues. Germline lookup yields CDR1 MNHEY and CDR2 SVGAGI. The chain's CDR3 is CASSYAANYGYTF. The CDR3, as DNA: TGTGCCAGCAGTTACGCAGCTAACTATGGCTACACCTTC.

This clonotype was detected only a few times. This chain uses TRBV6-2 or TRBV6-3 with TRBJ1-1; tentatively, D is TRBD1 (5 bases). Germline V lookup: CDR1 MNHEY, CDR2 SVGEGT. With 7 bases removed from V and 2 bases from J, the gap between germline ends came to 14 bases. This CDR3 is 14 amino acids long. The CDR3 sequence is CASIADSLNTEAFF. CDR3 bases: TGTGCCAGCATCGCCGACAGCTTAAACACTGAAGCTTTCTTT.

This clonotype was counted a few times. The gene calls are TRBV12-3 or TRBV12-4 and TRBJ1-4, with D tentatively TRBD1 (6 bases). V shed 3 bases and J shed 1 base, with 15 bases lying between them. This CDR3 is 17 amino acids long. CDR3 sequence reads: CASSFTGIRETNEKLFF. CDR3 in DNA: TGTGCCAGCAGTTTTACAGGGATTAGGGAAACTAATGAAAAACTGTTTTTT.

This chain uses TRBV2 with TRBJ1-5; D might be TRBD1 (5 bases). The germline gives CDR1 SNHLY, CDR2 FYNNEI. The V and J ends lost 4 bases and 3 bases respectively, with 13 bases between them. The CDR3 is made up of 15 amino acids. This CDR3 reads CASSVGRDPNQPQHF. CDR3 nucleotide sequence: TGTGCCAGCAGTGTAGGCAGGGATCCCAATCAGCCCCAGCATTTT.

The CDR3 coding sequence is TGTGCCAGCAGCTCAAAGGTGGGACTAGCGGGTGAGAGCTCCTACAATGAGCAGTTCTTC. Translation gives CASSSKVGLAGESSYNEQFF. The chain is built from TRBV9 and TRBJ2-1; 12 bases are a match to TRBD2. Trimming cost V 4 bases and J 0 bases; bases outside gene matches: 14. Germline values: CDR1 SGDLS, CDR2 YYNGEE. CDR3 length equals 20 residues.

In regard to this clonotype: At one of its ends the junction is not consistent with the germline gene, which may arise from a read error. The V gene is TRBV7-6, the J gene TRBJ2-2, with D possibly TRBD2 on 5 matching bases. CDR1 and CDR2 (germline): SGHVS, FNYEAQ. This CDR3 is built from 17 residues. The CDR3 DNA sequence: TGTGCCAGCAGCCCCCATCCAAAGTTCGGGAACATCGGGGAGCTGTTTTTT. This sequence encodes CASSPHPKFGNIGELFF.

The sample holds many counts of this clonotype. The V and J genes are TRBV6-5 and TRBJ2-1, with 13 nucleotides matching TRBD2. The J segment lost 6 bases and the V segment lost 2 bases, leaving 7 bases of the junction unmatched. CDR3 length equals 17 residues. The germline V gene has CDR1 MNHEY and CDR2 SVGAGI. CDR3 nucleotides: TGTGCCAGCAGTTACCCTAGGACTAGCGGGGGTTCCAATGAGCAGTTCTTC. Protein sequence: CASSYPRTSGGSNEQFF.

V and J are TRBV7-4 and TRBJ1-4, with D possibly matching TRBD1 (5 bases). V was trimmed by 5 bases and J by 2 bases, leaving 18 bases between them. CDR1 and CDR2 (germline): SGHVT, SQSDAQ. This CDR3 contains 17 residues. The CDR3 here is CASSGPEFQGTNEKLFF. In nucleotides, the CDR3 is TGTGCCAGCAGCGGCCCCGAGTTCCAGGGCACTAATGAAAAACTGTTTTTT.

The chain uses TRBV6-6 and TRBJ2-1; 7 nucleotides align to TRBD1. The CDR3 extends over 16 amino acids. Germline V gives CDR1 MNHNY, CDR2 SVGAGI (reference sequence). Germline trimming cut 0 bases from V and 2 bases from J; bases unmatched to any gene: 4. CDR3 coding DNA: TGTGCCAGCAGTTACTCCCCAGACAGGGCCTACAATGAGCAGTTCTTC. Protein: CASSYSPDRAYNEQFF.

The table lists this clonotype with a few counts. The genes are TRBV19 and TRBJ1-2, with D hard to call. Looked up from germline, CDR1 is LNHDA and CDR2 is SQIVND (reference sequence). The CDR3 is 12 amino acids. Between the trimmed V and J ends, which lost 4 bases and 4 bases, there was a span of 7 bases. The DNA of the CDR3 is TGTGCCAGTAGTAACAGCGCCTATGGCTACACCTTC. Translating it yields CASSNSAYGYTF.

The rearrangement joins TRBV27 to TRBJ1-5; D is ambiguous. The DNA end is more similar to TRBJ2-3, so the J call may be wrong. The CDR3 spans 13 residues. Per germline, CDR1 MNHEY and CDR2 SMNVEV (reference sequence). CDR3 residues: CASSPEAYQPQYF. The DNA of the CDR3 is TGTGCCAGCAGTCCCGAAGCCTATCAGCCCCAGTATTTT.

This clonotype was found a few times. V is TRBV6-1 and J is TRBJ1-2; D is possibly TRBD1 (6 bases). CDR1 MNHNS and CDR2 SASEGT come from the germline V gene. The CDR3 spans 17 residues. The ends were cut back, 7 bases at V and 1 base at J, with 22 bases in the middle. CDR3 sequence reads: CASIDPAGVPFNYGYTF. The CDR3, as DNA: TGTGCCAGCATTGACCCGGCAGGGGTCCCCTTTAACTATGGCTACACCTTC.

The sample holds a few counts of this clonotype. The rearrangement joins TRBV10-3 to TRBJ2-1, with 7 bases lining up with TRBD1. Trimming cost V 7 bases and J 3 bases; bases outside gene matches: 6. Germline V CDR1 and CDR2: ENHRY, SYGVKD. The CDR3 runs 14 residues. The CDR3, as DNA: TGTGCCATCACTCCTGGACAGGACTACAATGAGCAGTTCTTC. Protein sequence: CAITPGQDYNEQFF.

Note on this clonotype: The CDR3 carries no conserved terminal phenylalanine or tryptophan, so it likely arises from a read error. V usage is TRBV7-8 and J usage is TRBJ1-5, with a weak D call TRBD1 (5 bases). Trimming removed 3 bases from V and 2 bases from J, with 11 bases in between. The CDR3 is 15 amino acids. CDR1 and CDR2 from the germline V gene are SGHVS and FQNEAQ. The DNA of the CDR3 is TGTGCCAGCAGCTTGGATTTGGGGGGCAATCAGCCCCAGCATTCT. Amino acids: CASSLDLGGNQPQHS.

A remark on this clonotype: At one end, the junction sequence differs from germline, possibly due to a read error. The chain carries TRBV7-2 and TRBJ2-3; TRBD2 agrees at 7 bases. The CDR3 length is 17 residues. Germline V CDR1 and CDR2: SGHTA, FQGNSA. CDR3 region: CVSSIRSAVAGEDTQYF. The CDR3, as DNA: TGTGTCAGCAGCATCAGGAGCGCCGTCGCGGGGGAAGATACGCAGTATTTT.

A few counts support this clonotype. The J gene is TRBJ2-2, the V gene TRBV7-2; possible D gene TRBD1, 6 bases. The CDR3 contains 15 residues. Trimming stripped 5 bases from V and 4 bases from J, with 14 bases between. The germline V gene encodes CDR1 SGHTA and CDR2 FQGNSA. In nucleotides, the CDR3 is TGTGCCAGCAGCCCTGGGGGCGAGGGCACCGGGGAGCTGTTTTTT. It is translated as CASSPGGEGTGELFF. The full variable domain, with the rest looked up from reference TRBV7-2 and TRBJ2-2, is GAGVSQSPSNKVTEKGKDVELRCDPISGHTALYWYRQSLGQGLEFLIYFQGNSAPDKSGLPSDRFSAERTGGSVSTLTIQRTQQEDSAVYLCASSPGGEGTGELFFGEGSRLTVL.

V and J are TRBV19 and TRBJ2-1; either TRBD1 or TRBD2 may fit D (5 bases each). This CDR3 has 14 amino acids. Germline assignment: CDR1 LNHDA and CDR2 SQIVND (reference sequence). The ends were cut back, 3 bases at V and 8 bases at J, with 14 bases in the middle. The CDR3 DNA reads as TGTGCCAGTAGTATTTTTTGGGGGATGGATGAGCAGTTCTTC. Its protein product is CASSIFWGMDEQFF.

The chain uses TRBV27 and TRBJ2-7, with TRBD1 matching over 7 bases. V lost 6 bases to trimming and J lost 1 base; unmatched junction nucleotides: 9. CDR3 length: 15 residues. Germline V gene lookup returns CDR1 MNHEY and CDR2 SMNVEV (reference sequence). CDR3 coding DNA: TGTGCCAGCAGGTCGGGGACAGTCAAGTCCTACGAGCAGTACTTC. It translates to CASRSGTVKSYEQYF.

The count of this clonotype is one. The chain joins TRBV12-3 or TRBV12-4 to TRBJ1-1; unclear D gene. The V end lost 10 bases, the J end lost 0 bases, and 15 bases lay between the germline ends. The CDR3 totals 14 residues. The chain's CDR3 is CANRNYSVNTEAFF. The CDR3 nucleotides are TGTGCCAACAGAAACTACAGTGTGAACACTGAAGCTTTCTTT.

This clonotype occurred many times. The chain joins TRBV7-2 to TRBJ2-3; D might be TRBD2 (7 bases). Germline lookup yields CDR1 SGHTA and CDR2 FQGNSA. CDR3 size: 17 residues. Trimming cost V 3 bases and J 1 base, with 17 bases left between them. The CDR3: CASSFVSAGARTDTQYF. CDR3 DNA: TGTGCCAGCAGCTTCGTATCGGCGGGGGCCCGCACAGATACGCAGTATTTT. The complete variable domain, with remaining parts taken from reference TRBV7-2 and TRBJ2-3, reads GAGVSQSPSNKVTEKGKDVELRCDPISGHTALYWYRQSLGQGLEFLIYFQGNSAPDKSGLPSDRFSAERTGGSVSTLTIQRTQQEDSAVYLCASSFVSAGARTDTQYFGPGTRLTVL.

The V gene is TRBV6-6, the J gene TRBJ1-1, with TRBD1 as a possible D gene (5 bases). The CDR3 runs to 16 residues. V was pared by 4 bases and J by 0 bases, with 15 bases between. Per germline, CDR1 MNHNY and CDR2 SVGAGI (reference sequence). CDR3 DNA sequence: TGTGCCAGCAGTTCCGTGGTGGGACGGATGAACACTGAAGCTTTCTTT. This encodes CASSSVVGRMNTEAFF.

The chain has TRBV27 and TRBJ2-7, with D possibly matching TRBD1 (6 bases). The CDR3 runs to 16 residues. Trimming cost V 4 bases and J 5 bases, with 21 bases left between them. Germline V gene sequence: CDR1 MNHEY, CDR2 SMNVEV (reference sequence). The CDR3 spells CASSSLDTHREHEQYF. The CDR3 bases are TGTGCCAGCAGTTCTCTAGATACCCACAGGGAACACGAGCAGTACTTC.

There are many counts of this clonotype. This chain joins TRBV5-5 and TRBJ2-7; a possible D gene is TRBD1 (6 bases). This CDR3 has 13 amino acids. The V end was cut by 5 bases, the J end by 3 bases, with 12 bases between. Germline-derived CDR1 and CDR2 are SGHKS and YYEKEE (reference sequence). Here the CDR3 reads CASSPGQYYEQYV. The DNA of the CDR3 is TGTGCCAGCAGTCCTGGACAGTACTACGAGCAGTACGTC.

The DNA of the CDR3 is TGTGCTAGTGGTTTGGTAGTCGTAGGGCCGACTGAAGCTTTCTTT. This gives the protein CASGLVVVGPTEAFF. The chain recombines TRBV12-5 with TRBJ1-1; unclear D gene. This CDR3 is built from 15 residues. V was cut by 0 bases and J by 5 bases, with 13 bases left in between. Germline V gene lookup returns CDR1 LGHNT and CDR2 FRNRAP.